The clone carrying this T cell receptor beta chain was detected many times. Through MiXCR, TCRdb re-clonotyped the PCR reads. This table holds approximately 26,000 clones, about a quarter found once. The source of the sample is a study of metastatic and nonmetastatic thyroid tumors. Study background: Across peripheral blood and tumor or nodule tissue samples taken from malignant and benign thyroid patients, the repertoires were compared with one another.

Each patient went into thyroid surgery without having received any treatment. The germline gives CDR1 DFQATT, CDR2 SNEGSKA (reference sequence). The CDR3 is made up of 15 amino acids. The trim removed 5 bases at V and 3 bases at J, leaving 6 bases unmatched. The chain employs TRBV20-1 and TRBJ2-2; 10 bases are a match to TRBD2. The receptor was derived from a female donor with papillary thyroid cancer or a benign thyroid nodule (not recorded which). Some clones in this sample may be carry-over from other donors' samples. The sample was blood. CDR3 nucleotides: TGCAGTGCTGGAACTAGCGGGATGTACACCGGGGAGCTGTTTTTT. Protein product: CSAGTSGMYTGELFF.